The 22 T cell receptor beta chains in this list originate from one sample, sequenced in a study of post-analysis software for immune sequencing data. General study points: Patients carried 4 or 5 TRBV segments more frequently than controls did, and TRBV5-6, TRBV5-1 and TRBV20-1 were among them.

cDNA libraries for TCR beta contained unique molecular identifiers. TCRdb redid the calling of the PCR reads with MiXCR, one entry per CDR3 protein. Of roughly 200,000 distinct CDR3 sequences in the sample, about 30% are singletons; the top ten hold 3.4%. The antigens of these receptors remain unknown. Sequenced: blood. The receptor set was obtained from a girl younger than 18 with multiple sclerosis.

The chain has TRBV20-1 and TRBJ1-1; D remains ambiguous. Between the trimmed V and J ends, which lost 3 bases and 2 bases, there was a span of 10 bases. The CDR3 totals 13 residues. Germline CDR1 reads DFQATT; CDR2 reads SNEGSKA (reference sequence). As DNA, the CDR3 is TGCAGTGCTAGGCGCCGGGTAAACACTGAAGCTTTCTTT. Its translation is CSARRRVNTEAFF.

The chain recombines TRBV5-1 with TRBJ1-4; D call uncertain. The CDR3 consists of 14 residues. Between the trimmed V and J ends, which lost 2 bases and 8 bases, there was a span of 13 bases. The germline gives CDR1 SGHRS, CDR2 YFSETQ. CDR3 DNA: TGCGCCAGCAGCTTCTCAGGCGGTAGGGAAAAACTGTTTTTT. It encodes CASSFSGGREKLFF. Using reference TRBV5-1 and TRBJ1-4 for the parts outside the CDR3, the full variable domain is KAGVTQTPRYLIKTRGQQVTLSCSPISGHRSVSWYQQTPGQGLQFLFEYFSETQRNKGNFPGRFSGRQFSNSRSEMNVSTLELGDSALYLCASSFSGGREKLFFGSGTQLSVL.

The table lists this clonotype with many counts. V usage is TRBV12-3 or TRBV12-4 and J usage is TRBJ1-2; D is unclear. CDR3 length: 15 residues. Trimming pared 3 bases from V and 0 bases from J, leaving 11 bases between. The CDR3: CASSFGGDANYGYTF. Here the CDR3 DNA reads TGTGCCAGCAGTTTCGGAGGTGACGCTAACTATGGCTACACCTTC.

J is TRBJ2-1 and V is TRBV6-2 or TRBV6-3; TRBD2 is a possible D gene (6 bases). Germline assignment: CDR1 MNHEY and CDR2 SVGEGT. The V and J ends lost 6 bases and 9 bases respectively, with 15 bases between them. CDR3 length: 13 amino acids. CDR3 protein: CASSSTSAVEQFF. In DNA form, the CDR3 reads TGTGCCAGCAGCTCGACTAGTGCCGTTGAGCAGTTCTTC.

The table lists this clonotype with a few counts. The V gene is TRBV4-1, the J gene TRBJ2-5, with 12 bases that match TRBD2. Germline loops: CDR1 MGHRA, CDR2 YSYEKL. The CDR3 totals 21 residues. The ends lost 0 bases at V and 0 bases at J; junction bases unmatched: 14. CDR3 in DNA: TGCGCCAGCAGCCAAGATAGATGGACTAGCGGGATGCAGGGCTACCAAGAGACCCAGTACTTC. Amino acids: CASSQDRWTSGMQGYQETQYF.

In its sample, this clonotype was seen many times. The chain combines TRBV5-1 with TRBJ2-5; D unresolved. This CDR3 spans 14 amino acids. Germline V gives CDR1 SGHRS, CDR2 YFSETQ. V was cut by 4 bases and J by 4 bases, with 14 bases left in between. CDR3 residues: CASSPPDGGETQYF. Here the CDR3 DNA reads TGCGCCAGCAGCCCCCCGGACGGCGGAGAGACCCAGTACTTC.

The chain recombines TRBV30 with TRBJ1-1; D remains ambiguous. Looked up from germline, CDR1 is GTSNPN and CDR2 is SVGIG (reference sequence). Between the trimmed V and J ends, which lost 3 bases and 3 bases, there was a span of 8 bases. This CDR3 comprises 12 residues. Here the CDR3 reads CAWRILDTEAFF. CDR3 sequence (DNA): TGTGCCTGGAGAATACTGGACACTGAAGCTTTCTTT. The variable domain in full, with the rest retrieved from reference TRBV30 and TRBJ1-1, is SQTIHQWPATLVQPVGSPLSLECTVEGTSNPNLYWYRQAAGRGLQLLFYSVGIGQISSEVPQNLSASRPQDRQFILSSKKLLLSDSGFYLCAWRILDTEAFFGQGTRLTVV.

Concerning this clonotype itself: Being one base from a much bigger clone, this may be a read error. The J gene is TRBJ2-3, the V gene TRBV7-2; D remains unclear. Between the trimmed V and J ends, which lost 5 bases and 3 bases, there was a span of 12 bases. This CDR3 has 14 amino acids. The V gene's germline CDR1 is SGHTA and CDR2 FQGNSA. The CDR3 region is CASSPDLETDTQYF. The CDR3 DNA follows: TGTGCCAGCAGCCCAGACCTAGAAACAGATACGCAGTATTTT. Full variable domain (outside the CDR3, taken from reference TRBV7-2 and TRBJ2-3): GAGVSQSPSNKVTEKGKDVELRCDPISGHTALYWYRQSLGQGLEFLIYFQGNSAPDKSGLPSDRFSAERTGGSVSTLTIQRTQQEDSAVYLCASSPDLETDTQYFGPGTRLTVL.

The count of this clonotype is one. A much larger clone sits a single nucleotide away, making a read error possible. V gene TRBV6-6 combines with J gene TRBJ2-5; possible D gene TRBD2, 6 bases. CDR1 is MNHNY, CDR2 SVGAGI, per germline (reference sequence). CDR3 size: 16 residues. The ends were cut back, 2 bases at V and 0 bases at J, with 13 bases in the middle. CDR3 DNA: TGTGCCAGCAGTTACCCTAGGGGCGGGGACCAAGAGACCCAGTACTTC. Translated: CASSYPRGGDQETQYF.

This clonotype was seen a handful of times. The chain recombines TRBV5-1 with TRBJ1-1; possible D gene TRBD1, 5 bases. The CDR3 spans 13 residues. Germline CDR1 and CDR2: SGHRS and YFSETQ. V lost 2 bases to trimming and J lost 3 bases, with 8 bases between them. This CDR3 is CASSFQGDTEAFF. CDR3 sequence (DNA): TGCGCCAGCAGCTTCCAGGGAGACACTGAAGCTTTCTTT.

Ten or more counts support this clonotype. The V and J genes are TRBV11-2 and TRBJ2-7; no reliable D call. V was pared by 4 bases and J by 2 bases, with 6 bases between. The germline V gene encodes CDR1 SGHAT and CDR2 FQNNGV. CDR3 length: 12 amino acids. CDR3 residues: CASSSPTYEQYF. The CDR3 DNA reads TGTGCCAGCAGCTCACCGACCTACGAGCAGTACTTC.

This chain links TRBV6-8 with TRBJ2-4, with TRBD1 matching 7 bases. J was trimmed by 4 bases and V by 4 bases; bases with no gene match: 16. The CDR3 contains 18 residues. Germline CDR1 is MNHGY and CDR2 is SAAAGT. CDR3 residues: CASSWMGTVEAPKNIQYF. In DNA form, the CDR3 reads TGTGCCAGCAGTTGGATGGGGACAGTCGAGGCCCCTAAAAACATTCAGTACTTC.

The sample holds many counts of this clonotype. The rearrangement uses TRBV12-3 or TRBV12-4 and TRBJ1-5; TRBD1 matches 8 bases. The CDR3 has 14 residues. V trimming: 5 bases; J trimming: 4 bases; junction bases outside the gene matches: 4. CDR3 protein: CASSRTGNNQPQHF. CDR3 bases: TGTGCCAGCAGTCGGACAGGGAATAATCAGCCCCAGCATTTT.

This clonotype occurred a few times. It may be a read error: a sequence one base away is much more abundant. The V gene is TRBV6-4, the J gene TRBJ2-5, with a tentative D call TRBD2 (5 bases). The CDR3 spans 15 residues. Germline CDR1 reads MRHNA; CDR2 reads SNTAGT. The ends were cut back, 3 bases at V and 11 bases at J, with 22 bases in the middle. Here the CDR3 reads CASSDAEGAYNEQYF. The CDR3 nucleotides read TGTGCCAGCAGTGATGCTGAGGGTGCATACAATGAGCAGTACTTC.

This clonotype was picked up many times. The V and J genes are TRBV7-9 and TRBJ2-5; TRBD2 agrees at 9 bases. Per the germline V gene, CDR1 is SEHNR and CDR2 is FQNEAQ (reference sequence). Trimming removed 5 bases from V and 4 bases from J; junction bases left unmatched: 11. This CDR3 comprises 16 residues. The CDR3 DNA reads TGTGCCAGCAGCGCGACGGCGGGGGGGAACGGAGAGACCCAGTACTTC. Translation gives CASSATAGGNGETQYF. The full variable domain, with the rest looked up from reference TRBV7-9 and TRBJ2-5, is DTGVSQNPRHKITKRGQNVTFRCDPISEHNRLYWYRQTLGQGPEFLTYFQNEAQLEKSRLLSDRFSAERPKGSFSTLEIQRTEQGDSAMYLCASSATAGGNGETQYFGPGTRLLVL.

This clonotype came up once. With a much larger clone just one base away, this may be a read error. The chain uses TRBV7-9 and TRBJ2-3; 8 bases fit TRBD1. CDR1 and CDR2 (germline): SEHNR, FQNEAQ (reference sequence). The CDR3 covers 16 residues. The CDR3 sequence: CVSSLQQGELADTQYF. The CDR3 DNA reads TGTGTCAGCAGCTTACAACAGGGGGAACTTGCAGATACGCAGTATTTT.

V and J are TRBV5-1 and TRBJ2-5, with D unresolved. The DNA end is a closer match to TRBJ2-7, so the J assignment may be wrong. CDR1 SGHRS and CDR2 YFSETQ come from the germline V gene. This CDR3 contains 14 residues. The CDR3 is CASSPDIQDYEQYF. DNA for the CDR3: TGCGCCAGCAGCCCCGACATTCAGGACTACGAGCAGTACTTC.

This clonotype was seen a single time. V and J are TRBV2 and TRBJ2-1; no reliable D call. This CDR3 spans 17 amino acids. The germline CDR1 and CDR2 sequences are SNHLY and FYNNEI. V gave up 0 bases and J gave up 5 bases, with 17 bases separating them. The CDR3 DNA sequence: TGTGCCAGCAGTGAAGCGCTGACGTCTACTTCCCACAATGAGCAGTTCTTC. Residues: CASSEALTSTSHNEQFF.

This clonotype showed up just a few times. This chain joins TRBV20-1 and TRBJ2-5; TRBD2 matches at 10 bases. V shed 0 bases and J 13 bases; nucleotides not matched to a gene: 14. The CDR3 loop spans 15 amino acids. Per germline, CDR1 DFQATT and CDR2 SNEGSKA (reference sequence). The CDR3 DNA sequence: TGCAGTGCTAGAGATCTAGCGGGAGCGTACAATGAGCGGTACTTC. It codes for CSARDLAGAYNERYF.

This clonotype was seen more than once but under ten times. CDR3 amino acids: CASSPPGSVGTDTQYF. CDR3 in DNA: TGTGCCAGCTCACCACCGGGATCAGTAGGCACAGATACGCAGTATTTT. This rearrangement joins TRBV18 to TRBJ2-3, with no clear D. CDR3 length equals 16 residues. Germline V gene lookup returns CDR1 KGHSH and CDR2 LQKENI. Between the trimmed V and J ends, which lost 0 bases and 1 base, there was a span of 11 bases.

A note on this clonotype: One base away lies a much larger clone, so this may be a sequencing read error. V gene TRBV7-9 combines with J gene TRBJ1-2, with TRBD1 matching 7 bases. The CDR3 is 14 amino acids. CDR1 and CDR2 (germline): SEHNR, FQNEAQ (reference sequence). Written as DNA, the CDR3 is TGTGCCAACAGCTTGGGGACAGCGACCTATGGCTACACCTTC. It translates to CANSLGTATYGYTF.

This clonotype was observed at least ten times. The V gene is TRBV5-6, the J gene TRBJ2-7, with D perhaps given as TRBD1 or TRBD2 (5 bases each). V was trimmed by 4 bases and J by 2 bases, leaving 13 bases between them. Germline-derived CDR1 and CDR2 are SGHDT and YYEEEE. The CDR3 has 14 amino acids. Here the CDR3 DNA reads TGTGCCAGCAGCGGACGGGACCTCCCCTACGAGCAGTACTTC. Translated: CASSGRDLPYEQYF. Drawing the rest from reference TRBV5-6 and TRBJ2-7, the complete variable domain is DAGVTQSPTHLIKTRGQQVTLRCSPKSGHDTVSWYQQALGQGPQFIFQYYEEEERQRGNFPDRFSGHQFPNYSSELNVNALLLGDSALYLCASSGRDLPYEQYFGPGTRLTVT.